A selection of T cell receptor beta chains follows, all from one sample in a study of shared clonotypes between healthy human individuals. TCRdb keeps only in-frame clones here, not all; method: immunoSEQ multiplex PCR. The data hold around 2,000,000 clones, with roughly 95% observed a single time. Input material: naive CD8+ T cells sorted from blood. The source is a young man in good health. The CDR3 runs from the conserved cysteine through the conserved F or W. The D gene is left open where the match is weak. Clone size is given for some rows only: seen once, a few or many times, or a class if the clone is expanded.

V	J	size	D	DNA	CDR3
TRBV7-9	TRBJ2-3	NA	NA	TGTGCCAGCAGCTTTACGGGAACAGATACGCAGTATTTT	CASSFTGTDTQYF
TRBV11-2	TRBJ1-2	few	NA	TGTGCCAGCAGCTTGGCCCAGATAGAAGGCAACACCTTC	CASSLAQIEGNTF
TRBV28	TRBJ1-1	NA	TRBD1	TGTGCCGGGACCGGGACAGAGAACACTGAAGCTTTCTTT	CAGTGTENTEAFF
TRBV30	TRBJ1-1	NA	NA	TGTGCGTGGGGGTCCTACTCCGCGGAAGCTTTCTTT	CAWGSYSAEAFF
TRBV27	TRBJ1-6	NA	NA	TGTGCCGCCGCAAGGGGTGGTAATTCACCCCTCCACTTT	CAAARGGNSPLHF
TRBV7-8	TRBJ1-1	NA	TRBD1	TGTGCCAGCAGCGCAAGACAGGGTATGAACACTGAAGCTTTCTTT	CASSARQGMNTEAFF
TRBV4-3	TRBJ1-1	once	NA	TGCGCCAGCAGCCACCAGGACGGACCCGGCGTTAACACTGAAGCTTTCTTT	CASSHQDGPGVNTEAFF
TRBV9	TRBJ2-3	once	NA	TGTGCCAGCAGCGTAGAGCCTAGCAGTGCAGATACGCAGTATTTT	CASSVEPSSADTQYF
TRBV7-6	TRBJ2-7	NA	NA	TGTGCCAGCAGCTCGATCGGGGCCGGGTACGAGCAGTACTTC	CASSSIGAGYEQYF
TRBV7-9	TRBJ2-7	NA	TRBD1	TGTGCCAGCAGTTCCGACAGGGCTCGCGAGCAGTACTTC	CASSSDRAREQYF
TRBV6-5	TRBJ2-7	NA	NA	TGTGCCAGCAGTTATCGGGAACACCCGGCCTACGAGCAGTACTTC	CASSYREHPAYEQYF
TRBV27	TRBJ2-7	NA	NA	TGTGCCAGCAGTTTCTCGGGACACGCAACTTACGAGCAGTACTTC	CASSFSGHATYEQYF
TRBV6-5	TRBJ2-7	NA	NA	TGTGCCAGCAACCCGACAGGCAACTCCTACGAGCAGTACTTC	CASNPTGNSYEQYF
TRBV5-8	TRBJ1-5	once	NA	TGTGCCAGCAGCTGGGGGGATTTGAGCAATCAGCCCCAGCATTTT	CASSWGDLSNQPQHF
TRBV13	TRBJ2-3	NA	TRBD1	TGTGCCAGCAGCTTAGTGGGACAGGGGGCGATCTCAGATACGCAGTATTTT	CASSLVGQGAISDTQYF
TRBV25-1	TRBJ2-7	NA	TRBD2	TGTGCCAGCAGTGAACCACTAGCGGGAGTACACGAGCAGTACTTC	CASSEPLAGVHEQYF
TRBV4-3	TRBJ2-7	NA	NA	TGCGCCAGCAGCTCGGGGGGCCCTTCAGACGAGCAGTACTTC	CASSSGGPSDEQYF
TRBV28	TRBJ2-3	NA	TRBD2	TGTGCCAGCAGTTTAGAATCTGCCGGGGGGTGTACGCAGTATTTT	CASSLESAGGCTQYF
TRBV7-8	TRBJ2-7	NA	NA	TGTGCCAGCAGGGGGGTGCAGAACTACGAGCAGTACTTC	CASRGVQNYEQYF
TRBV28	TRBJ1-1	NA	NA	TGTGCCAGCAGTCCAGGGTGGCCGGGCACTGAAGCTTTCTTT	CASSPGWPGTEAFF
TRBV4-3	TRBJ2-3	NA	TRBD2	TGCGCCAGCAGCCAAGATGGAAGCGGGAGTGAGTGGGATACGCAGTATTTT	CASSQDGSGSEWDTQYF
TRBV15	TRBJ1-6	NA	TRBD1	TGTGCCACCAGCAGCGTGGGACAGCAGAGCTCCTATAATTCACCCCTCCACTTT	CATSSVGQQSSYNSPLHF
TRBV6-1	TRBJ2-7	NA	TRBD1	TGTGCCAGCAGTGAAGTAGGACAGGGCCACGAGCAGTACTTC	CASSEVGQGHEQYF
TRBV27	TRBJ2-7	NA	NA	TGTGCCAGCAGTCCGTCTATTGGACAGCTATCCTACGAGCAGTACTTC	CASSPSIGQLSYEQYF
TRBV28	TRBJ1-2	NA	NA	TGTGCCAGCACCCCGGACTTTCCGTATGGCTACACCTTC	CASTPDFPYGYTF
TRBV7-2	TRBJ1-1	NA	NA	TGTGCCAGCAGCCGGACCGCAACCCCCACTGAAGCTTTCTTT	CASSRTATPTEAFF